This TCR beta chain was documented in a study of blood T cell repertoires in COVID-19. Looking at the study overall: Acute-phase and convalescent COVID-19 samples originated in the United States, Italy and Spain.

Study members were between about 18 and 95 years old and lived in 20 to 30 US regions. Participants' own reports of clinical history determined their cohort assignment. Germline V CDR1 and CDR2: SGHRS, YFSETQ. J was trimmed by 3 bases and V by 2 bases; bases with no gene match: 4. The CDR3 is 15 residues long. In the study's own analysis: Amplified reference gene primers provided the basis for estimating nucleated cell counts. Repertoires were generated with immunoSEQ multiplex PCR, while TCRdb's copy carries only in-frame clones and drops some. The V and J calls and clone size are taken from that table; D and trimming were inferred from the DNA. The data show 200,000 to 300,000 clones, about 86% seen once.

The rearrangement uses TRBV5-1 and TRBJ2-1, with 8 nucleotides matching TRBD2. Source material: PBMCs or T cells enriched from blood (not recorded which). This TCR was recovered from a woman aged 35 to 49 with acute COVID-19. The CDR3 sequence is CASSFSGKNYNEQFF. The CDR3 DNA is TGCGCCAGCAGCTTTAGCGGGAAGAACTACAATGAGCAGTTCTTC.